This entry features one TCR beta chain sequence. What it binds is unknown. This entry comes from a study of cytomegalovirus exposure and HLA in healthy donors. At collection, donors were nominally healthy, but unrecorded immune exposures were probable. Study-wide results and caveats: In an earlier analysis, about 90% or about 30%: the productive usage of most TCR beta V segments. Researchers reported in a later analysis that a missense DCLRE1C variant was tied to TCR beta V- and J-gene trimming. TRBV6-2, TRBV6-3 and some other V segments were excluded as indistinguishable.

The PCR was carried out with 60 Vbeta primers and 13 Jbeta primers. TCRdb's copy holds only in-frame clones and misses some; the assay was immunoSEQ multiplex PCR. The sample has 190,000 or so clones; roughly 78% are singletons. This CDR3 has 14 amino acids. Trimming removed 5 bases from V and 6 bases from J, with 17 bases in between. The germline V gene has CDR1 SGHAT and CDR2 FQDESV (reference sequence). The source is a boy aged 10-17 years in good health and CMV-seronegative. The sample taken for sequencing was PBMCs. The rearrangement joins TRBV11-1 to TRBJ2-7; TRBD1 might be the D (6 bases). The CDR3, as DNA: TGTGCCAGCAGCCAGGACAGAACTAATACCGAGCAGTACTTC. Translated: CASSQDRTNTEQYF. Full variable domain (missing parts from reference TRBV11-1 and TRBJ2-7): EAEVAQSPRYKITEKSQAVAFWCDPISGHATLYWYRQILGQGPELLVQFQDESVVDDSQLPKDRFSAERLKGVDSTLKIQPAELGDSAMYLCASSQDRTNTEQYFGPGTRLTVT.